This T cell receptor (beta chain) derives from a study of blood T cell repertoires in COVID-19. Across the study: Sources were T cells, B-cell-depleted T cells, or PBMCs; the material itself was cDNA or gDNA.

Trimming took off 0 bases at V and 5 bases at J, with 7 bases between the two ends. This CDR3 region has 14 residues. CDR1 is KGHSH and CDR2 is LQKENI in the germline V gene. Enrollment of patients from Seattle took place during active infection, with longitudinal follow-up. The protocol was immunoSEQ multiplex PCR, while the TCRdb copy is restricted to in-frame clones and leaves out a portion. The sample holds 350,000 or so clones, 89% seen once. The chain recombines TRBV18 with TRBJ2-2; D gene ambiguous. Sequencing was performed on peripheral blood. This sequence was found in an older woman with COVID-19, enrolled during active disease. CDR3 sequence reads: CASSPPYGTGELFF. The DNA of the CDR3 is TGTGCCAGCTCACCACCATACGGGACCGGGGAGCTGTTTTTT.